Here is one T cell receptor beta chain with its context. What it recognizes is unknown. Clones were read by immunoSEQ multiplex PCR, and TCRdb kept only the in-frame ones, dropping some. The profile shows roughly 64,000 clones, about 96% of them singletons. This specimen belongs to a study of brain T cells in children with intractable seizures. Study-level findings and limits: Only CDR3 sequence similarity suggested viral specificity, without known HCMV serostatus.

Germline V gene lookup returns CDR1 SGHTA and CDR2 FQGNSA. This CDR3 spans 13 amino acids. The germline V and J ends were trimmed by 7 bases and 5 bases, with 12 bases remaining between them. The sequence came from a boy less than two years old with focal cortical dysplasia and intractable seizures. The sample here was peripheral blood, taken at surgery. The V gene is TRBV7-2, the J gene TRBJ1-5, with D maybe TRBD1 (6 bases). The CDR3 DNA follows: TGTGCCAGCACCCTATCAGGGGATCAGCCCCAGCATTTT. This translates into CASTLSGDQPQHF.